The 9 T cell receptor beta chains reported below all come from one sample, sequenced in a study of shared clonotypes between healthy human individuals. Measured with immunoSEQ multiplex PCR; TCRdb has only the in-frame clones, and not every one. The data contain about 2 million clones, 95% of them singletons. Source material: naive CD4+ T cells sorted from blood. Subset meaning: CD45RA+ positively selected. The receptors here all came from a man between 18 and 29 years old in good health.

The rearrangement links TRBV6-1 to TRBJ2-5; no firm D call. The V and J ends lost 4 bases and 0 bases respectively, with 12 bases between them. Germline values: CDR1 MNHNS, CDR2 SASEGT. The CDR3 is 15 residues long. The CDR3 DNA reads TGTGCCAGCAGTGTCCCATCGTGGTACCAAGAGACCCAGTACTTC. Residues: CASSVPSWYQETQYF.

This clone has a single count. A junction end diverges from the germline sequence, so it may reflect a read error. The V call is TRBV7-6, the J call TRBJ1-1; no reliable D call. The CDR3 is made up of 15 amino acids. Germline loops: CDR1 SGHVS, CDR2 FNYEAQ. CDR3 in DNA: TGTGCCAGCAGCCTAGCCGGGGAGGTGAACACTGAAGCTTTCTTT. Translation gives CASSLAGEVNTEAFF.

The chain joins TRBV28 to TRBJ1-4, with TRBD1 matching over 9 bases. The CDR3 covers 17 residues. Germline CDR1 MDHEN, CDR2 SYDVKM. V shed 7 bases and J 0 bases; nucleotides not matched to a gene: 9. The CDR3, as DNA: TGTGCCAGCATTCCCGACAGGGGGGTTGCAACTAATGAAAAACTGTTTTTT. Its translation is CASIPDRGVATNEKLFF.

This rearrangement joins TRBV27 to TRBJ1-3; D not certain. Trimming took off 3 bases at V and 2 bases at J, with 20 bases between the two ends. The CDR3 is 18 residues long. Germline-derived CDR1 and CDR2 are MNHEY and SMNVEV (reference sequence). The DNA of the CDR3 is TGTGCCAGCAGTTTTCTCCCCATCGTCCCGGGGACTGGAAACACCATATATTTT. It encodes CASSFLPIVPGTGNTIYF.

V and J are TRBV5-1 and TRBJ2-3; either TRBD1 or TRBD2 may fit D (6 bases each). Deletions cut 1 base from V and 3 bases from J, with 15 bases between. The germline V gene encodes CDR1 SGHRS and CDR2 YFSETQ. The CDR3 has 16 amino acids. The CDR3 DNA follows: TGCGCCAGCAGCTTGAAGTCGGGGGCTGGGACAGATACGCAGTATTTT. Translated: CASSLKSGAGTDTQYF.

The gene calls are TRBV5-1 and TRBJ2-1; 9 positions match TRBD2. Germline CDR1 is SGHRS and CDR2 is YFSETQ. The ends lost 4 bases at V and 4 bases at J; junction bases unmatched: 6. The CDR3 has 15 amino acids. CDR3 in DNA: TGCGCCAGCAGCCCCGGTAGCGGGAGATACAATGAGCAGTTCTTC. Its translation is CASSPGSGRYNEQFF.

This clone is a singleton in its sample. This chain uses TRBV6-5 with TRBJ1-1, with no clear D. The CDR3 sequence is 14 residues long. CDR1 is MNHEY, CDR2 SVGAGI, per germline. The V gene lost 2 bases and the J gene lost 1 base, with 8 bases spanning the gap. The CDR3 protein is CASSYGSTNTEAFF. The DNA for the CDR3 is TGTGCCAGCAGTTACGGATCCACGAACACTGAAGCTTTCTTT.

Here the CDR3 DNA reads TGTGCCTGGAGTGTCGTAGCGGGGGGGTACGAGCAGTACTTC. Translating it yields CAWSVVAGGYEQYF. The chain is built from TRBV30 and TRBJ2-7; 11 positions match TRBD2. The CDR3 sequence is 14 residues long. The V and J ends lost 0 bases and 4 bases, in that order; junction bases with no gene match: 2. Germline lookup yields CDR1 GTSNPN and CDR2 SVGIG (reference sequence). Drawing the rest from reference TRBV30 and TRBJ2-7, the complete variable domain is SQTIHQWPATLVQPVGSPLSLECTVEGTSNPNLYWYRQAAGRGLQLLFYSVGIGQISSEVPQNLSASRPQDRQFILSSKKLLLSDSGFYLCAWSVVAGGYEQYFGPGTRLTVT.

The sample holds one count of this clone. The chain has TRBV5-1 and TRBJ2-2, with 13 bases fitting TRBD2. The germline CDR1 and CDR2 sequences are SGHRS and YFSETQ. This CDR3 spans 18 amino acids. The junction had 6 bases not matched to a gene; V was cut back by 4 bases and J by 0 bases. CDR3 sequence reads: CASSRTSGGPPNTGELFF. The CDR3 DNA is TGCGCCAGCAGCAGGACTAGCGGGGGCCCTCCGAACACCGGGGAGCTGTTTTTT.